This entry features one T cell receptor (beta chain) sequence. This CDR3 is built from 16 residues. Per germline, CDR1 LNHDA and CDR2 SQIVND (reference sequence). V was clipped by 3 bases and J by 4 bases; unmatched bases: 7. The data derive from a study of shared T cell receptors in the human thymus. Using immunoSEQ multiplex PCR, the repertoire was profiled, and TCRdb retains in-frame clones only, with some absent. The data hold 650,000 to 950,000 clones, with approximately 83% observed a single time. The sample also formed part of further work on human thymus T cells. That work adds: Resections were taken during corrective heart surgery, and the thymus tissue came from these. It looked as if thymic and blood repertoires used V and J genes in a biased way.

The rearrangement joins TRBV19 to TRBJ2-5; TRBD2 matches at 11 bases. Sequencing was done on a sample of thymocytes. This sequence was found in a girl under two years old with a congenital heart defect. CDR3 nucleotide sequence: TGTGCCAGTAGTATTGGGGCCGGGACTAGCGGAGAGACCCAGTACTTC. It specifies CASSIGAGTSGETQYF.